This TCR beta chain was found in a study of human T cells and chemical hapten exposure. Overall study context: Mostly female patients had alopecia areata, totalis or universalis.

This clonotype has more than one count but fewer than ten. Its antigen is not known. Study conclusions and caveats: The study found expanded TCRs formed significantly more large CDR3 similarity clusters than controls. TCRs exceeding a frequency of 1 in 1000 stayed unchanged under DPC sensitization.

TCRdb reprocessed the RACE reads with MiXCR, giving one entry per CDR3 protein. The sample yields over 55,000 distinct CDR3 sequences, approximately 12% seen once. Time point in this sample: patch test 3, about 24 weeks after DPC sensitization. Treatment indicated: therapeutic diphenylcyclopropenone sensitization with weekly scalp DPC. The sequence came from a woman aged 45-65 years with alopecia areata. Some clones in this sample may be carry-over from other donors' samples. This sample comprised whole blood, obtained in connection with sensitization to the hapten diphenylcyclopropenone (DPC).

CDR3 sequence reads: CSAHPRLARRRNEQFF. CDR3 DNA sequence: TGCAGTGCTCACCCAAGACTAGCTCGGCGTCGCAATGAGCAGTTCTTC. The chain uses TRBV20-1 and TRBJ2-1; TRBD2 aligns across 7 bases. The V gene end was trimmed by 5 bases and the J gene end by 6 bases; junction bases not matched to a gene: 16. Germline V gene data show CDR1 as DFQATT and CDR2 as SNEGSKA (reference sequence). The CDR3 spans 16 residues.